This TCR beta chain was captured in a study of STAT3 mutations in large granular lymphocyte leukemia. About the research overall: Roughly half the longitudinally sequenced T-LGLL patients had canonical STAT3 mutations.

Study-level findings and limits: No sample exists from the first appearance of each clone. At least one immunodominant TCR beta clonotype appeared in every T-cell large granular lymphocyte leukemia patient. After therapy, about 35% of the 18 patients switched clonotypes, all new clones STAT3 wild type.

This CDR3 region has 14 residues. With 7 bases removed from V and 3 bases from J, the gap between germline ends came to 16 bases. Looked up from germline, CDR1 is MNHNY and CDR2 is SVGAGI (reference sequence). As concerns this clone: Antigen unknown.

Libraries were prepared by immunoSEQ multiplex PCR; TCRdb keeps only in-frame clonotypes and omits some of them. The sample carries around 17,000 clones, almost 85% recorded once. The sample taken for sequencing was peripheral blood mononuclear cells. The sequence derives from a man in his fifties or sixties with T-cell large granular lymphocyte leukemia. Some clones in this sample may be carry-over from other donors' samples. The rearrangement links TRBV6-6 to TRBJ2-7; possible D gene TRBD1, 6 bases. CDR3 sequence reads: CASTGTNVNYEQYF. Here the CDR3 DNA reads TGTGCCAGCACTGGGACAAACGTAAACTACGAGCAGTACTTC.